Below, 15 T cell receptor beta chains from the same sample are listed, as sequenced in a study of T-cell reconstitution after alpha-beta-depleted transplantation in children (dated by TCRdb to between 2015 and 2016). Libraries were prepared through PCR. Sequencing was carried out with an Illumina HiSeq 2500. To normalize quantification of the TCRbeta repertoire, the TCR libraries were built with molecular barcoding that relied on unique molecular identifiers. The raw public reads went through TCRdb reprocessing: fastp at Q25, MiXCR clone calling, in-frame beta chains kept. Entries are consolidated by CDR3 protein sequence, retaining the most common genes and DNA. Present in this sample are some 600,000 distinct CDR3 sequences, roughly 15% of which were seen just once. Of the sample, 0.8% to 1.1% falls within the top ten clones. The sample here was PBMCs from the stem cell graft donor, taken from the stem cell graft. The receptors were gathered from a human donor who donated a stem cell graft to a child with acute myeloid leukemia.

This clonotype appeared many times. This sequence joins TRBV5-5 and TRBJ2-7; 7 bases fit TRBD1. J was trimmed by 6 bases and V by 0 bases; bases with no gene match: 9. This CDR3 region has 15 residues. CDR1 and CDR2 from the germline V gene are SGHKS and YYEKEE (reference sequence). This CDR3 is CASSLAMTGLGEQYF. The CDR3 nucleotides read TGTGCCAGCAGCTTGGCGATGACAGGGTTAGGCGAGCAGTACTTC. Full variable domain (rest looked up from reference TRBV5-5 and TRBJ2-7): DAGVTQSPTHLIKTRGQQVTLRCSPISGHKSVSWYQQVLGQGPQFIFQYYEKEERGRGNFPDRFSARQFPNYSSELNVNALLLGDSALYLCASSLAMTGLGEQYFGPGTRLTVT.

Only a few counts were recorded for this clonotype. J is TRBJ2-3 and V is TRBV20-1; D may match TRBD1 or TRBD2 (5 bases each). Trimming took off 4 bases at V and 0 bases at J, with 11 bases between the two ends. This CDR3 region has 14 residues. The germline V gene encodes CDR1 DFQATT and CDR2 SNEGSKA (reference sequence). CDR3 in DNA: TGCAGTGCTAACGCTGGGGGTAGCACAGATACGCAGTATTTT. Protein: CSANAGGSTDTQYF.

This clonotype was detected only a few times. The chain links TRBV5-6 to TRBJ2-3; 12 positions match TRBD1. This CDR3 contains 16 residues. V shed 3 bases, J shed 13 bases, and the junction held 15 bases outside the gene matches. Germline V lookup: CDR1 SGHDT, CDR2 YYEEEE. The CDR3 spells CASSSGPGTGGKVEYF. The CDR3 DNA reads TGTGCCAGCAGCTCTGGCCCTGGGACAGGGGGCAAGGTGGAGTATTTT. Full variable domain (outside the CDR3, taken from reference TRBV5-6 and TRBJ2-3): DAGVTQSPTHLIKTRGQQVTLRCSPKSGHDTVSWYQQALGQGPQFIFQYYEEEERQRGNFPDRFSGHQFPNYSSELNVNALLLGDSALYLCASSSGPGTGGKVEYFGPGTRLTVL.

This clonotype showed up many times. V gene TRBV20-1 combines with J gene TRBJ2-5; D is possibly TRBD1 (5 bases). From germline, CDR1 is DFQATT and CDR2 SNEGSKA (reference sequence). The CDR3 loop spans 13 amino acids. V lost 3 bases and J 2 bases, leaving 10 bases between the germline ends. The CDR3 here is CSASGAVQETQYF. In DNA form, the CDR3 reads TGCAGTGCTAGTGGGGCAGTACAAGAGACCCAGTACTTC.

The chain combines TRBV9 with TRBJ1-1; TRBD1 might be the D (5 bases). The CDR3 has 16 residues. V lost 3 bases and J lost 0, with 15 bases in between. The germline gives CDR1 SGDLS, CDR2 YYNGEE. This CDR3 is CASSARDPSVNTEAFF. The CDR3 region has the DNA TGTGCCAGCAGCGCCCGGGACCCCTCGGTGAACACTGAAGCTTTCTTT.

This clonotype appeared many times. This chain joins TRBV9 and TRBJ2-1; TRBD1 might be the D (6 bases). The CDR3 extends over 18 amino acids. Trimming removed 0 bases from V and 1 base from J, with 17 bases in between. Germline V CDR1 and CDR2: SGDLS, YYNGEE. The CDR3 region is CASSVGPGERMSYNEQFF. The CDR3 DNA reads TGTGCCAGCAGCGTAGGCCCAGGGGAAAGGATGTCCTACAATGAGCAGTTCTTC.

This clonotype showed up many times. The chain is built from TRBV5-1 and TRBJ1-1; no clear D gene. Germline V gene sequence: CDR1 SGHRS, CDR2 YFSETQ. The CDR3 spans 15 residues. Trimming cost V 4 bases and J 1 base, with 14 bases left between them. This chain's CDR3 is CASSPREGRNTEAFF. CDR3 in DNA: TGCGCCAGCAGCCCTCGGGAAGGGAGGAACACTGAAGCTTTCTTT. Combining the CDR3 with reference TRBV5-1 and TRBJ1-1 gives the whole variable domain KAGVTQTPRYLIKTRGQQVTLSCSPISGHRSVSWYQQTPGQGLQFLFEYFSETQRNKGNFPGRFSGRQFSNSRSEMNVSTLELGDSALYLCASSPREGRNTEAFFGQGTRLTVV.

In its sample, this clonotype was seen many times. The chain employs TRBV20-1 and TRBJ2-5; D may be TRBD1 (7 bases). Germline loops: CDR1 DFQATT, CDR2 SNEGSKA (reference sequence). The V and J ends lost 7 bases and 5 bases respectively, with 17 bases between them. The CDR3 length is 13 residues. CDR3 loop: CSVQDRSGETQYF. The CDR3 DNA follows: TGCAGTGTACAGGACAGGAGCGGGGAGACCCAGTACTTC.

CDR3 residues: CATSRQGNTDTQYF. CDR3 sequence (DNA): TGTGCCACCAGCAGACAGGGAAACACAGATACGCAGTATTTT. The gene calls are TRBV24-1 and TRBJ2-3, with TRBD1 identical over 7 bases. CDR1 and CDR2 from the germline V gene are KGHDR and SFDVKD. The V gene end was trimmed by 7 bases and the J gene end by 2 bases; junction bases not matched to a gene: 5. The CDR3 contains 14 residues.

This chain connects TRBV7-2 to TRBJ2-3; D ambiguous. Germline CDR1 SGHTA, CDR2 FQGNSA. V gave up 0 bases and J gave up 5 bases, with 12 bases separating them. This CDR3 has 15 amino acids. DNA of the CDR3: TGTGCCAGCAGCTTAGCGACGGCCTGGGTAGATACGCAGTATTTT. Protein sequence: CASSLATAWVDTQYF.

This clonotype was detected many times. V is TRBV29-1 and J is TRBJ1-4; 8 bases agree with TRBD1. Unmatched junction bases numbered 12, after V lost 7 bases and J lost 5 bases. Looked up from germline, CDR1 is SQVTM and CDR2 is ANQGSEA. The CDR3 spans 15 residues. The CDR3 DNA is TGCAGCGCGGCGGGGACAGGTCGCCCCAATGAAAAACTGTTTTTT. This encodes CSAAGTGRPNEKLFF.

The rearrangement joins TRBV13 to TRBJ2-7, with 7 bases identical to TRBD1. V shed 4 bases and J 2 bases; nucleotides not matched to a gene: 11. Germline CDR1 is PRHDT and CDR2 is FYEKMQ (reference sequence). This CDR3 region has 16 residues. The CDR3 loop is CASSSLVGTEAYEQYV. The CDR3 DNA sequence: TGTGCCAGCAGCTCCCTTGTAGGGACAGAGGCCTACGAGCAGTACGTC.

At least ten counts were recorded for this clonotype. V usage is TRBV20-1 and J usage is TRBJ2-7; TRBD2 agrees at 14 bases. Germline lookup yields CDR1 DFQATT and CDR2 SNEGSKA (reference sequence). The CDR3 has 14 residues. V lost 5 bases, J lost 3 bases, and 3 bases stayed unmatched. This chain's CDR3 is CSALTSGGDYEQYF. For the CDR3, the DNA is TGCAGTGCTTTGACTAGCGGGGGGGACTACGAGCAGTACTTC.

The table lists this clonotype with many counts. This chain's CDR3 is CSASPPGLLEETQYF. CDR3 nucleotide sequence: TGCAGTGCTAGCCCGCCGGGTCTCCTGGAGGAGACCCAGTACTTC. The chain couples TRBV20-1 to TRBJ2-5, with unresolved D. CDR3 length: 15 residues. Germline CDR1 reads DFQATT; CDR2 reads SNEGSKA (reference sequence). V was clipped by 3 bases and J by 5 bases, with 19 bases between them.

This clonotype was seen at least ten times. The chain combines TRBV5-1 with TRBJ1-1, with 9 bases matching TRBD1. The germline CDR1 and CDR2 sequences are SGHRS and YFSETQ. The CDR3 length is 16 residues. With V trimmed by 0 bases and J by 5 bases, 8 bases remained unmatched. The CDR3 protein is CASSLGSDRGRTEAFF. CDR3 coding DNA: TGCGCCAGCAGCTTGGGGTCCGACAGGGGGAGGACTGAAGCTTTCTTT.